Each of the 12 T cell receptor beta chains below was sequenced from the same sample in a study of T cell repertoires in cytomegalovirus infection. For these TCRs, the target antigens are not known. TCRdb re-derived calls from the reads in MiXCR, one entry per CDR3 protein. There are fewer than 950,000 distinct CDR3 sequences in the sample; about 30% occur only once, and 9.5% to 15% lies in the top ten. Sequenced material: cultured CD8+ T cells from PBMCs, taken from culture after CMV antigen stimulation. The receptors stem from a human donor in good health (CMV status not recorded). Some clones in this sample may be carry-over from other donors' samples.

This clonotype was counted a few times. The V call is TRBV4-1, the J call TRBJ1-5; D perhaps matches TRBD1 (6 bases). The length of the CDR3 is 15 residues. In germline, CDR1 is MGHRA, CDR2 YSYEKL. V gave up 3 bases and J gave up 5 bases, with 14 bases separating them. CDR3 sequence (DNA): TGCGCCAGCAGCCATGAAGGGGACAACTATCAGCCCCAGCATTTT. This sequence encodes CASSHEGDNYQPQHF.

This chain connects TRBV4-1 to TRBJ2-7; weak D call: TRBD1 (6 bases). V was trimmed by 4 bases and J by 6 bases, leaving 13 bases between them. CDR3 length equals 13 residues. Germline V gene sequence: CDR1 MGHRA, CDR2 YSYEKL. The CDR3 coding sequence is TGCGCCAGCAGCCCGGTCGAGGGGGTCGAGCAGTACGTC. It yields the protein CASSPVEGVEQYV.

The genes are TRBV4-1 and TRBJ2-7; no reliable D call. The CDR3 has 16 residues. V gave up 0 bases and J gave up 0 bases, with 12 bases separating them. Per the germline V gene, CDR1 is MGHRA and CDR2 is YSYEKL. The CDR3 reads CASSQDFGRSSYEQYF. CDR3 nucleotides: TGCGCCAGCAGCCAAGATTTCGGGCGGAGCTCCTACGAGCAGTACTTC.

This clonotype has ten or more counts. Here the CDR3 reads CASSLGQGSYNEQFF. CDR3 sequence (DNA): TGTGCCAGCAGCTTAGGACAGGGGTCCTACAATGAGCAGTTCTTC. The V and J genes are TRBV27 and TRBJ2-1; 9 bases are a match to TRBD1. Germline V lookup: CDR1 MNHEY, CDR2 SMNVEV (reference sequence). CDR3 length equals 15 residues. The J segment lost 1 base and the V segment lost 6 bases, leaving 4 bases of the junction unmatched.

The gene calls are TRBV28 and TRBJ1-6; D is undetermined. The CDR3 is made up of 13 amino acids. V lost 4 bases to trimming and J lost 4 bases, with 5 bases between them. Germline assignment: CDR1 MDHEN and CDR2 SYDVKM. The CDR3 DNA follows: TGTGCCAGCAGTTCCCTTTATAATTCACCCCTCCACTTT. It encodes CASSSLYNSPLHF.

Here the CDR3 reads CASGTGISYNSPLHF. CDR3 DNA: TGTGCCAGCGGTACAGGGATCTCCTATAATTCACCCCTCCACTTT. The chain employs TRBV2 and TRBJ1-6; a possible D gene is TRBD1 (6 bases). The CDR3 totals 15 residues. V lost 8 bases to trimming and J lost 0 bases, with 11 bases between them. The germline V gene encodes CDR1 SNHLY and CDR2 FYNNEI.

In this sample, this clonotype turned up many times. V and J are TRBV7-2 and TRBJ2-7; no firm D call. The CDR3 contains 14 residues. The V and J ends lost 2 bases and 3 bases respectively, with 11 bases between them. Germline V gene lookup returns CDR1 SGHTA and CDR2 FQGNSA. The CDR3 sequence is CASSLYLSSYEQYF. In DNA form, the CDR3 reads TGTGCCAGCAGCTTATACCTTTCGAGCTACGAGCAGTACTTC.

The chain uses TRBV14 and TRBJ2-1; 10 nucleotides agree with TRBD2. CDR3 length: 16 amino acids. CDR1 and CDR2 from the germline V gene are SGHDN and FVKESK. The trim removed 3 bases at V and 0 bases at J, leaving 2 bases unmatched. The DNA for the CDR3 is TGTGCCAGCAGCCATGTAGCGGGGGGCTCCTACAATGAGCAGTTCTTC. Translated: CASSHVAGGSYNEQFF.

V gene TRBV6-5 combines with J gene TRBJ2-1; possibly TRBD1 or TRBD2 for D (6 bases each). The CDR3 runs to 13 residues. Trimming took 5 bases from V and 8 from J, leaving 13 bases between them. CDR1 and CDR2 (germline): MNHEY, SVGAGI. CDR3 loop: CASSVSGAHEQFF. CDR3 nucleotides: TGTGCCAGCAGTGTGTCGGGGGCCCATGAGCAGTTCTTC.

J is TRBJ2-1 and V is TRBV27, with 9 bases fitting TRBD2. The CDR3 is made up of 14 amino acids. J gave up 5 bases and V 3 bases, and 2 bases lay outside the gene matches. Germline assignment: CDR1 MNHEY and CDR2 SMNVEV (reference sequence). CDR3 DNA sequence: TGTGCCAGCAGTTTGGTAGCGGGGGACAATGAGCAGTTCTTC. Its protein is CASSLVAGDNEQFF.

The V and J genes are TRBV27 and TRBJ2-7, with D perhaps matching TRBD1 (5 bases). Looked up from germline, CDR1 is MNHEY and CDR2 is SMNVEV (reference sequence). This CDR3 has 13 residues. V was cut by 3 bases and J by 2 bases, with 8 bases left in between. In nucleotides, the CDR3 is TGTGCCAGCAGTTTGAGACAGCCCTACGAGCAGTACTTC. Amino acid sequence: CASSLRQPYEQYF.

This clonotype showed up just a few times. The chain couples TRBV4-1 to TRBJ1-1; unclear D gene. This CDR3 comprises 15 residues. V was clipped by 0 bases and J by 0 bases, with 8 bases between them. Germline V gene data show CDR1 as MGHRA and CDR2 as YSYEKL. The CDR3 sequence is CASSQEGRMNTEAFF. The CDR3 DNA is TGCGCCAGCAGCCAAGAAGGCAGGATGAACACTGAAGCTTTCTTT.